The 16 T cell receptor beta chains reported below all come from one sample, sequenced in a study of spatial heterogeneity in lung cancer. TCRdb re-called the 5' RACE reads through MiXCR, storing one row per CDR3 protein. The table lists around 89,000 distinct CDR3 sequences, approximately 12% of them singletons. Time point in this sample: sample taken at primary tumor resection. The sequenced material consisted of unsorted whole RNA from tumor, nontumor lung or frozen PBMC. Sequences were derived from PBMCs, sampled at surgery. The source of these receptors is a male donor with early-stage non-small cell lung cancer.

This clonotype was counted between two and nine times. This rearrangement joins TRBV4-3 to TRBJ2-5; 9 nucleotides align to TRBD1. CDR3 size: 15 residues. Germline lookup yields CDR1 LGHNA and CDR2 YSLEER. The ends lost 3 bases at V and 5 bases at J; junction bases unmatched: 7. CDR3: CASSHRTGAGETQYF. As DNA, the CDR3 is TGCGCCAGCAGCCACAGGACAGGGGCGGGGGAGACCCAGTACTTC.

This clonotype showed up many times. The CDR3 region is CATSGPSNEQFF. The CDR3 region has the DNA TGTGCCACCAGCGGTCCATCGAATGAGCAGTTCTTC. The chain carries TRBV15 and TRBJ2-1; D is unresolved. The CDR3 extends over 12 amino acids. Per the germline V gene, CDR1 is LNHNV and CDR2 is YYDKDF (reference sequence). Between the trimmed V and J ends, which lost 5 bases and 7 bases, there was a span of 9 bases.

This clonotype was found a few times. The rearrangement joins TRBV20-1 to TRBJ2-3, with 7 bases matching TRBD1. The V gene's germline CDR1 is DFQATT and CDR2 SNEGSKA (reference sequence). The CDR3 contains 14 residues. The J segment lost 0 bases and the V segment lost 6 bases, leaving 6 bases of the junction unmatched. The CDR3 nucleotides are TGCAGTGCCCTCGAGGGGGCGAGCACAGATACGCAGTATTTT. This sequence encodes CSALEGASTDTQYF.

This clonotype was seen at least ten times. V and J are TRBV5-1 and TRBJ1-3, with D uncertain. V lost 2 bases and J lost 4, with 7 bases in between. The CDR3 loop spans 13 amino acids. In germline, CDR1 is SGHRS, CDR2 YFSETQ. CDR3 DNA: TGCGCCAGCAGCTTTGGATCCGGAAACACCATATATTTT. Its translation is CASSFGSGNTIYF.

This clonotype was detected only a few times. The chain carries TRBV4-2 and TRBJ1-2; D uncertain. The CDR3 spans 12 residues. V was cut by 6 bases and J by 8 bases, with 13 bases left in between. Germline CDR1 LGHNA, CDR2 YNFKEQ. CDR3 in amino acids: CASRDRLEGYTF. The CDR3 nucleotides read TGTGCCAGCAGGGATCGACTGGAGGGCTACACCTTC.

This chain uses TRBV6-2 or TRBV6-3 with TRBJ2-1; D might be TRBD2 (6 bases). CDR1 and CDR2 (germline): MNHEY, SVGEGT. The V and J ends lost 6 bases and 5 bases respectively, with 14 bases between them. There are 14 residues in the CDR3. CDR3 DNA: TGTGCCAGCAGGGAGCGGGCCGGGGACAATGAGCAGTTCTTC. As protein: CASRERAGDNEQFF.

The V call is TRBV16, the J call TRBJ1-1, with D maybe TRBD1 (5 bases). Germline V gene lookup returns CDR1 KGHSY and CDR2 FQNENV. This CDR3 comprises 12 residues. The V and J ends lost 4 bases and 13 bases respectively, with 16 bases between them. CDR3: CASSPPGGGSFF. DNA for the CDR3: TGTGCCAGCAGCCCCCCTGGGGGGGGGAGTTTCTTT. Combining the CDR3 with reference TRBV16 and TRBJ1-1 gives the whole variable domain GEEVAQTPKHLVRGEGQKAKLYCAPIKGHSYVFWYQQVLKNEFKFLISFQNENVFDETGMPKERFSAKCLPNSPCSLEIQATKLEDSAVYFCASSPPGGGSFFGQGTRLTVV.

The V and J genes are TRBV3-1 and TRBJ1-1; 10 bases align to TRBD1. The J segment lost 5 bases and the V segment lost 7 bases, leaving 7 bases of the junction unmatched. The CDR3 contains 14 residues. Germline loops: CDR1 LGHDT, CDR2 YNNKEL (reference sequence). The CDR3 DNA reads as TGTGCCAGCAAGAGACAGGGGGCTGATACTGAAGCTTTCTTT. Protein: CASKRQGADTEAFF.

This clonotype was counted a few times. The rearrangement uses TRBV4-3 and TRBJ1-6; unclear D gene. The CDR3 is made up of 16 amino acids. CDR1 LGHNA and CDR2 YSLEER come from the germline V gene. Trimming removed 0 bases from V and 7 bases from J, with 13 bases in between. CDR3 in amino acids: CASSQERGSRNSPLHF. The CDR3, as DNA: TGCGCCAGCAGCCAAGAGAGAGGGAGCAGGAATTCACCCCTCCACTTT.

A few counts support this clonotype. The chain recombines TRBV11-2 with TRBJ1-1; the D is unclear. In germline, CDR1 is SGHAT, CDR2 FQNNGV. V shed 0 bases and J shed 0 bases, with 2 bases lying between them. The CDR3 is 13 residues long. CDR3 nucleotides: TGTGCCAGCAGCTTAGACGTGAACACTGAAGCTTTCTTT. It is translated as CASSLDVNTEAFF.

The chain has TRBV9 and TRBJ1-1, with 7 bases that match TRBD1. Germline V gene sequence: CDR1 SGDLS, CDR2 YYNGEE. The CDR3 sequence is 15 residues long. Trimming took 0 bases from V and 0 from J; bases not matched to a gene: 2. The CDR3, as DNA: TGTGCCAGCAGCGTAGGGACAGGTTTGAACACTGAAGCTTTCTTT. Protein: CASSVGTGLNTEAFF.

The V and J genes are TRBV24-1 and TRBJ2-1; tentatively, D is TRBD2 (5 bases). In germline, CDR1 is KGHDR, CDR2 SFDVKD. V was cut by 5 bases and J by 0 bases, with 13 bases left in between. The CDR3 consists of 16 residues. The CDR3 DNA is TGTGCCACCAGTGGAGGGATGAGGAGCTCCTACAATGAGCAGTTCTTC. Amino acid sequence: CATSGGMRSSYNEQFF.

V usage is TRBV7-2 and J usage is TRBJ2-5, with TRBD2 as a possible D gene (5 bases). The CDR3 consists of 17 residues. Germline V gene data show CDR1 as SGHTA and CDR2 as FQGNSA. Trimming cost V 5 bases and J 1 base, with 20 bases left between them. CDR3 protein: CASSLSPRVTSQETQYF. DNA for the CDR3: TGTGCCAGCAGCCTTAGCCCGAGGGTCACAAGCCAAGAGACCCAGTACTTC.

This chain uses TRBV29-1 with TRBJ1-4; 7 bases are a match to TRBD1. V shed 7 bases, J shed 1 base, and the junction held 9 bases outside the gene matches. Looked up from germline, CDR1 is SQVTM and CDR2 is ANQGSEA. The CDR3 sequence is 15 residues long. CDR3 sequence (DNA): TGCAGCGCCCGCGACAGGGATGTAACTAATGAAAAACTGTTTTTT. It encodes CSARDRDVTNEKLFF.

The chain joins TRBV5-1 to TRBJ2-5, with 10 bases matching TRBD1. The CDR3 has 15 amino acids. The ends lost 2 bases at V and 4 bases at J; junction bases unmatched: 5. CDR1 is SGHRS and CDR2 is YFSETQ in the germline V gene. CDR3 DNA: TGCGCCAGCAGCTTTCGACAGGGGGCTGGAGAGACCCAGTACTTC. This sequence encodes CASSFRQGAGETQYF.

With respect to this clonotype: This could be a read error, since a much larger clone is one nucleotide away. The chain joins TRBV7-9 to TRBJ2-1; 9 bases are a match to TRBD2. The CDR3 loop spans 15 amino acids. Trimming removed 5 bases from V and 3 bases from J; junction bases left unmatched: 5. Germline CDR1 is SEHNR and CDR2 is FQNEAQ (reference sequence). CDR3 DNA sequence: TGTGCCAGCAGCGCCTTAGCGGGAGTCTACAATGAGCAGTTCTTC. Protein sequence: CASSALAGVYNEQFF.